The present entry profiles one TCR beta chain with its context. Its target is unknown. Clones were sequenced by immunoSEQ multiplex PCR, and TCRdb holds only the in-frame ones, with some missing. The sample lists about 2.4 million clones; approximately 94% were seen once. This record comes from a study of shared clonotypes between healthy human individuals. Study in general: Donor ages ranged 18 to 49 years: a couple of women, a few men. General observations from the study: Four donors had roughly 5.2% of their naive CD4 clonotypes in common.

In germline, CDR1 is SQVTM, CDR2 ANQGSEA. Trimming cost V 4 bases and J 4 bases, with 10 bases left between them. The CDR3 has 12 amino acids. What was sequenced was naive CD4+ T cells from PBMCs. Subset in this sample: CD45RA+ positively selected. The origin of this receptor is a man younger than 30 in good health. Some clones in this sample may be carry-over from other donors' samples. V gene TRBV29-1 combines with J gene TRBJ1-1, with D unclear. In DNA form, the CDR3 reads TGCAGCGTTGTTAGGTGGGTCACTGAAGCTTTCTTT. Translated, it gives CSVVRWVTEAFF.